This is a list of T cell receptor beta chains from one sample in a study of beta chain features in type 1 diabetes. Sequencing used immunoSEQ multiplex PCR; TCRdb keeps in-frame clones, though not all of them. Of about 320,000 clones listed, less than 15% are singletons. Input material: central memory CD4+ T cells from blood. The receptors originated from a young man in good health. The CDR3 runs from the conserved cysteine through the conserved F or W. The D gene is left open where the match is weak. Clone sizes are given selectively: once, few, many, or a class where the clone is expanded.

many	-	TRBJ2-1	TRBV7-2	TGTGCCAGCTGCTACGGGGGACTGAATGAGCAGTTCTTC	CASCYGGLNEQFF
few	-	TRBJ1-1	TRBV4-3	TGCGCCAGCAGCCAAGATTCTCAGTATACCATCCCCACTGAAGCTTTCTTT	CASSQDSQYTIPTEAFF
-	-	TRBJ2-2	TRBV10-3	TGTGCCATCAGTGCAGGGGACACCGGGGAGCTGTTTTTT	CAISAGDTGELFF
-	TRBD1	TRBJ1-6	TRBV27	TGTGCCAGCAGTTTCGGGACAGCGTCCAATTCACCCCTCCACTTT	CASSFGTASNSPLHF
-	-	TRBJ1-6	TRBV9	TGTGCCAGCAGCGTTGGCCGGAAAGGGTCACCCCTCCACTTT	CASSVGRKGSPLHF
few	-	TRBJ2-1	TRBV5-1	TGCGCCAGCAGCTTGCAATCAGGAGCGGCGAATTACAATGAGCAGTTCTTC	CASSLQSGAANYNEQFF
-	-	TRBJ2-2	TRBV5-4	TGTGCCAGCAGCTTGTTGCAGGGCGACACCGGGGAGCTGTTTTTT	CASSLLQGDTGELFF
few	TRBD1	TRBJ1-1	TRBV19	TGTGCCAGTAGTGCCGACAGGGTTGGTGTAGCTTTCTTT	CASSADRVGVAFF
-	-	TRBJ1-1	TRBV7-2	TGTGCCAGCAGCCCTGTGGTGGGTCTAGCCTCTGAAGCTTTCTTT	CASSPVVGLASEAFF
-	-	TRBJ1-1	TRBV7-3	TGTGCCAGCAGCTTAGCGTTAAAGGGTTACACTGAAGCTTTCTTT	CASSLALKGYTEAFF
few	TRBD2	TRBJ2-3	TRBV7-9	TGTGCCAGCACCCCGACGCCTAGCGGGGGGTGGGATACGCAGTATTTT	CASTPTPSGGWDTQYF
few	-	TRBJ2-3	TRBV30	TGTGCCTGGAGAGAGGGGAATACGCAGTATTTT	CAWREGNTQYF
few	-	TRBJ2-3	TRBV9	TGTGCCAGCAGCCCTGGGGGGCTAGCAGATACGCAGTATTTT	CASSPGGLADTQYF
-	-	TRBJ2-3	TRBV7-9	TGTGCCAGCAGCCCCCAAACAGATACGCAGTATTTT	CASSPQTDTQYF
many	TRBD2	TRBJ2-4	TRBV27	TGTGCCAGCAGTCAACCGGGACTAGCATTCAAAAACATTCAGTACTTC	CASSQPGLAFKNIQYF
few	TRBD2	TRBJ2-5	TRBV10-3	TGTGCCATCAGTGCAGGGACTAGCGGGTACGAGACCCAGTACTTC	CAISAGTSGYETQYF
few	-	TRBJ1-3	TRBV9	TGTGCCAGCAGTGCCCGACGGCAACTGGGAAACACCATATATTTT	CASSARRQLGNTIYF
few	-	TRBJ2-1	TRBV5-1	TGCGCCAGCAGCTTGGCGGGAGTGTTGAATGAGCAGTTCTTC	CASSLAGVLNEQFF
many	TRBD1	TRBJ2-1	TRBV28	TGTGCCAGCAGTTCGGGACAGTTCAATGAGCAGTTCTTC	CASSSGQFNEQFF
few	-	TRBJ2-5	TRBV15	TGTGCCACCAGCAGAGATGTAACTATGGGTAGGGAGACCCAGTACTTC	CATSRDVTMGRETQYF
few	-	TRBJ2-5	TRBV7-9	TGTGCCAGCAGCCTAAGCGGAGCCCCTCAAGAGACCCAGTACTTC	CASSLSGAPQETQYF
few	TRBD1	TRBJ1-1	TRBV7-1	TGTGCCAGCAGCTTAGCGGGAAGAGACAGGGTGAAAATTGAAGCTTTCTTT	CASSLAGRDRVKIEAFF
-	TRBD1	TRBJ2-5	TRBV6-1	TGTGCCAGTGGACAGGACCTAGAAGAGACCCAGTACTTC	CASGQDLEETQYF
-	-	TRBJ1-1	TRBV19	TGTGCCAGTAGTATCGGGGGGGCGCCCCGGTGGACTGAAGCTTTCTTT	CASSIGGAPRWTEAFF
few	-	TRBJ1-4	TRBV7-2	TGTGCCAGCAGAACTCAGGGGAGCACTAATGAAAAACTGTTTTTT	CASRTQGSTNEKLFF
few	-	TRBJ1-2	TRBV6-6	TGTGCCAGCAGTTACTCGAACGGACCCTATGGCTACACCTTC	CASSYSNGPYGYTF
few	TRBD1	TRBJ1-5	TRBV19	TGTGCCAGTAGTTTGACAGGGGGCAAGCAGCCCCAGCATTTT	CASSLTGGKQPQHF
few	TRBD1	TRBJ1-1	TRBV28	TGTGCCAGCAGGTGGACAGGGAACACTGAAGCTTTCTTT	CASRWTGNTEAFF
-	-	TRBJ1-5	TRBV18	TGTGCCAGCTCACCTCAAGTCAATCAGCCCCAGCATTTT	CASSPQVNQPQHF
few	-	TRBJ2-5	TRBV11-2	TGTGCCAGCAGCTTAGCGATCAGTAGCGGAGAGACCCAGTACTTC	CASSLAISSGETQYF
few	-	TRBJ2-3	TRBV5-4	TGTGCCAGCAGCTTTCTCGACTTCACAGATACGCAGTATTTT	CASSFLDFTDTQYF
-	TRBD1	TRBJ1-4	TRBV29-1	TGCAGCGTTGAAGAACAGGGGGCAGTTGAAAAACTGTTTTTT	CSVEEQGAVEKLFF
-	-	TRBJ2-5	TRBV28	TGTGCCAGCAGCCCCACCTTAGGACTTTCGGAGACCCAGTACTTC	CASSPTLGLSETQYF
few	-	TRBJ1-1	TRBV7-2	TGTGCCAGCAGCTTAGACGGGGGCGGGTACACTGAAGCTTTCTTT	CASSLDGGGYTEAFF
-	-	TRBJ2-6	TRBV9	TGTGCCAGCAGCATCGGGCTAGCGTCTGGGGCCAACGTCCTGACTTTC	CASSIGLASGANVLTF
-	-	TRBJ2-7	TRBV6-5	TGTGCCAGCAGTTCCCCGGGACGCAGCTACGAGCAGTACTTC	CASSSPGRSYEQYF
-	-	TRBJ1-1	TRBV9	TGTGCCAGCAGTCCGGGAGGGAAAACTGAAGCTTTCTTT	CASSPGGKTEAFF
few	-	TRBJ1-3	TRBV4-3	TGCGCCAGCAGCCAAGTGGTATCTGGAAACACCATATATTTT	CASSQVVSGNTIYF
few	TRBD2	TRBJ2-2	TRBV7-2	TGTGCCAGCAGGGGACTAGGGGCGAACACCGGGGAGCTGTTTTTT	CASRGLGANTGELFF
-	TRBD1	TRBJ2-7	TRBV5-1	TGCGCCAGCAGCAGGTCGAAAGGGACAGGGAGGATTTACGAGCAGTACTTC	CASSRSKGTGRIYEQYF
-	-	TRBJ2-3	TRBV6-1	TGTGCCAGCAGTGTGACTAGTGGTCCGGATACGCAGTATTTT	CASSVTSGPDTQYF
few	TRBD1	TRBJ1-2	TRBV30	TGTGCCTGGGGGACAGGAAGCTACACCTTC	CAWGTGSYTF
few	TRBD2	TRBJ2-5	TRBV7-7	TGTGCTAGCAGCTTAGGGGTTAGCGGGTTCCAGACCCAGTACTTC	CASSLGVSGFQTQYF
few	-	TRBJ2-7	TRBV5-1	TGCGCCAGCAGCTTGTCTGGGGGAAACTACGAGCAGTACTTC	CASSLSGGNYEQYF
-	-	TRBJ1-4	TRBV7-2	TGTGCCAGCAGCTTGGACGGTAGCAGGCCTGAAAAACTGTTTTTT	CASSLDGSRPEKLFF
many	-	TRBJ2-5	TRBV14	TGTGCCAGCAGCCAAGGGGGGACATACCAAGAGACCCAGTACTTC	CASSQGGTYQETQYF